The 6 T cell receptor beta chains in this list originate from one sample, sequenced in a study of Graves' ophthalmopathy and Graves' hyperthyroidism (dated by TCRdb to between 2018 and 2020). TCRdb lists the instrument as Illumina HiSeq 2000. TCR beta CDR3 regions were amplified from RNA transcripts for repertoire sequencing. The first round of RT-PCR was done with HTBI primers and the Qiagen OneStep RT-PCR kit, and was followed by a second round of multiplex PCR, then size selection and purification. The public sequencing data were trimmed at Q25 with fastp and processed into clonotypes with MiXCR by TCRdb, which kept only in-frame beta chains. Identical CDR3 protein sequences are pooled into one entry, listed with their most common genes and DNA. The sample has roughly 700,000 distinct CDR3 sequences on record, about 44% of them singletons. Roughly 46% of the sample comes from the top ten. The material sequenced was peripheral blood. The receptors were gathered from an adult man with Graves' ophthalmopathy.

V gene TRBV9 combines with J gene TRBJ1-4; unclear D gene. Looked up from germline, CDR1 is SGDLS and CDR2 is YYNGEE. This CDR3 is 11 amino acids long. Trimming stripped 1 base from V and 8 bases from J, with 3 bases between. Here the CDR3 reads CASSVKEKLFF. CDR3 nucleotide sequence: TGTGCCAGCAGCGTAAAGGAAAAACTGTTTTTT.

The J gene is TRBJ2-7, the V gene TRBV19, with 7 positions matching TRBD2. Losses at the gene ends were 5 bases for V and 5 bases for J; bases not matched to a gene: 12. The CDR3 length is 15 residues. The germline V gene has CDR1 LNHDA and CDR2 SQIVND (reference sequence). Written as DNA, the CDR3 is TGTGCCAGTAGTCCCCCCCTAGCGGCTTTCGACGAGCAGTACTTC. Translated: CASSPPLAAFDEQYF.

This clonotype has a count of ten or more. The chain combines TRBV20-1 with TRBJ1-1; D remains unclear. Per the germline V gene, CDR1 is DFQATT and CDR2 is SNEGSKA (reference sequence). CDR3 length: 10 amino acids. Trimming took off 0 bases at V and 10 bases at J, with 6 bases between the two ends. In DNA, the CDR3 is TGCAGTGCTAGAGATACCGTAGCTTTCTTT. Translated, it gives CSARDTVAFF.

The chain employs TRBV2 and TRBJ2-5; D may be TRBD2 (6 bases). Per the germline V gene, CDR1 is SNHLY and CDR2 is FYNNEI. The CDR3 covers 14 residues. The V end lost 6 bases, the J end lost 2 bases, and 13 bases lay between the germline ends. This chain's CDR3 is CASSAAGTQETQYF. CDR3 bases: TGTGCCAGCAGCGCCGCAGGGACTCAAGAGACCCAGTACTTC.

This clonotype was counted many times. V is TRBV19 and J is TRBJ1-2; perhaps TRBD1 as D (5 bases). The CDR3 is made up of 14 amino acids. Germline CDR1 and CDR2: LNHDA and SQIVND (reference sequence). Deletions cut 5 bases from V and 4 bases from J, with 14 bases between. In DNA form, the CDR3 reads TGTGCCAGTAGTCGCGGGACGGACATCTATGGCTACACCTTC. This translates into CASSRGTDIYGYTF.

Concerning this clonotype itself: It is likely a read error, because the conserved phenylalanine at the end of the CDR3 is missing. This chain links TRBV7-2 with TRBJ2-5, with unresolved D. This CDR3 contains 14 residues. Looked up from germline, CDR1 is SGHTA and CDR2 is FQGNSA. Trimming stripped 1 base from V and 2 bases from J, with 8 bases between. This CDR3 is CASSLGLSQETQYC. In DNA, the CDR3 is TGTGCCAGCAGCTTAGGGCTCAGTCAAGAGACCCAGTACTGC.